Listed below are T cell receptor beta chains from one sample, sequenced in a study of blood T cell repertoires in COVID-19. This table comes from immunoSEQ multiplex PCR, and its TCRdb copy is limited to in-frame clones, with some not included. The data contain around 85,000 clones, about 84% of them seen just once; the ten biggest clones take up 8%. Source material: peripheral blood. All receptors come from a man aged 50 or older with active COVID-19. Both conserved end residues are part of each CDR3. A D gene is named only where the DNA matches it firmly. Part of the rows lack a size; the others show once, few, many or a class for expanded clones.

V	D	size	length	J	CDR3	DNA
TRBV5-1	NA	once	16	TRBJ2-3	CASSRRTSLGGDTQYF	TGCGCCAGCAGCCGACGTACTAGTCTTGGTGGGGATACGCAGTATTTT
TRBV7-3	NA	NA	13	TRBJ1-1	CASSSTGNTEAFF	TGTGCCAGCAGTTCTACAGGGAACACTGAAGCTTTCTTT
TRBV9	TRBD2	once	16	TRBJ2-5	CASSVGSSGGVETQYF	TGTGCCAGCAGCGTAGGTAGTAGCGGGGGGGTAGAGACCCAGTACTTC
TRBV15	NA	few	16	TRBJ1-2	CATSRDATPEGGGYTF	TGTGCCACCAGCAGAGATGCGACTCCCGAAGGGGGTGGCTACACCTTC
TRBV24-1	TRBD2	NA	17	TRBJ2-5	CATSGGGGRHLEETQYF	TGTGCCACCAGTGGAGGCGGGGGGCGTCATTTAGAGGAGACCCAGTACTTC
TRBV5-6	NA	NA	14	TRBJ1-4	CASSTGQPNEKLFF	TGTGCCAGCAGCACCGGACAGCCTAATGAAAAACTGTTTTTT
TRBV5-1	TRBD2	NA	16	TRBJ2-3	CASSPLTSGGSDTQYF	TGCGCCAGCAGCCCCCTAACTAGCGGGGGTTCAGATACGCAGTATTTT
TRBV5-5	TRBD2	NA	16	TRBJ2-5	CASSSGTSGYQETQYF	TGTGCCAGCAGCTCAGGGACTAGCGGCTACCAAGAGACCCAGTACTTC
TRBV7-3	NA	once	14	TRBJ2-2	CASSSGTFTGELFF	TGTGCCAGCAGCTCTGGGACATTCACCGGGGAGCTGTTTTTT
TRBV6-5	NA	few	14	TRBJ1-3	CATRRGFSGNTIYF	TGTGCCACCCGGAGGGGATTTTCTGGAAACACCATATATTTT
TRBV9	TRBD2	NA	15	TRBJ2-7	CASSVGTSGSYEQYF	TGTGCCAGCAGCGTAGGGACTAGCGGCTCCTACGAGCAGTACTTC
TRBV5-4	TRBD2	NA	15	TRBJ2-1	CASSLVREGRSEQFF	TGTGCCAGCAGCTTGGTGCGGGAGGGCCGGAGTGAGCAGTTCTTC
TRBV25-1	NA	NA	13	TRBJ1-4	CASRTVENEKLFF	TGTGCCAGTCGGACAGTGGAAAATGAAAAACTGTTTTTT
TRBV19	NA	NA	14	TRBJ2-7	CASSIGLASDEQYF	TGTGCCAGTAGTATCGGTCTAGCATCAGACGAGCAGTACTTC
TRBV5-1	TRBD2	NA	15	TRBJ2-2	CASSFLAGDGGELFF	TGCGCCAGCAGTTTTCTAGCGGGAGATGGCGGGGAGCTGTTTTTT
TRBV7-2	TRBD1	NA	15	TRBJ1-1	CASSLSQGVNTEAFF	TGTGCCAGCAGCTTAAGTCAGGGGGTGAACACTGAAGCTTTCTTT
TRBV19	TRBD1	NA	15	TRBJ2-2	CASSIRGRPTGELFF	TGTGCCAGTAGTATAAGGGGGCGCCCCACCGGGGAGCTGTTTTTT
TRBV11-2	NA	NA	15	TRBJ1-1	CASSLVYGMNTEAFF	TGTGCCAGCAGCTTAGTCTACGGGATGAACACTGAAGCTTTCTTT
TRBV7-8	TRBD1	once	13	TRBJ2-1	CASSPGQGTEQFF	TGTGCCAGCAGCCCAGGACAGGGAACTGAGCAGTTCTTC
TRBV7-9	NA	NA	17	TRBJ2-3	CASSLALRIWDTHTQYF	TGTGCCAGCAGCTTAGCGCTGAGGATTTGGGACACACATACGCAGTATTTT
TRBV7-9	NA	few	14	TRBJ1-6	CASSLVGPGSPLHF	TGTGCCAGCAGCTTAGTCGGCCCAGGGTCACCCCTCCACTTT
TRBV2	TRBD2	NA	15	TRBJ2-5	CASSPERGTQETQYF	TGTGCCAGCAGTCCCGAGCGGGGGACACAAGAGACCCAGTACTTC
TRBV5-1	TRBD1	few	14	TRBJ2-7	CASNSGTGVHEQYF	TGCGCCAGCAATTCCGGGACAGGGGTCCACGAGCAGTACTTC
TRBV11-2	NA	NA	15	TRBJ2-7	CASSLAGVGYYEQYF	TGTGCCAGCAGCTTAGCAGGGGTAGGGTACTACGAGCAGTACTTC
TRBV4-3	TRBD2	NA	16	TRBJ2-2	CASRPWTSGSAGELFF	TGCGCCAGCAGACCCTGGACTAGCGGGAGTGCCGGGGAGCTGTTTTTT
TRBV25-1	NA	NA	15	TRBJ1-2	CASSDSHQGVNGYTF	TGTGCCAGCAGTGATTCACATCAGGGTGTGAATGGCTACACCTTC
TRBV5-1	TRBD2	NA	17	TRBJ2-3	CASSLGGTSGGTDTQYF	TGCGCCAGCAGCTTGGGAGGGACTAGCGGGGGCACAGATACGCAGTATTTT
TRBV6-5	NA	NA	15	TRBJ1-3	CASSYSRSVGNTIYF	TGTGCCAGCAGTTACTCGAGGTCGGTAGGAAACACCATATATTTT
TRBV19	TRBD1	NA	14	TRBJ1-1	CASSIGQGRTEAFF	TGTGCCAGTAGTATTGGACAGGGAAGAACTGAAGCTTTCTTT
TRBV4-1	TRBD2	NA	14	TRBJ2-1	CASSLLAGYNEQFF	TGCGCCAGCAGCTTGCTAGCGGGGTACAATGAGCAGTTCTTC
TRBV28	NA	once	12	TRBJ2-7	CASSEGRYEQYF	TGTGCCAGCAGCGAAGGGAGGTACGAGCAGTACTTC
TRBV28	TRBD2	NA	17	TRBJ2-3	CASSPRTSSIGSHTQYF	TGTGCCAGCAGTCCCCGGACTAGCTCGATCGGATCACATACGCAGTATTTT
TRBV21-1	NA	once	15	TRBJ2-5	CASSTGESLQETQYF	TGTGCCAGCAGCACGGGGGAGAGCTTACAAGAGACCCAGTACTTC
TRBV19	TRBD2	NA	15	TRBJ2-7	CASSTGSGGTYEQYF	TGTGCCAGTAGTACCGGGTCGGGGGGAACCTACGAGCAGTACTTC
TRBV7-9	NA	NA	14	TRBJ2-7	CASSLVGQGYEQYF	TGTGCCAGCAGCTTAGTGGGTCAGGGCTACGAGCAGTACTTC
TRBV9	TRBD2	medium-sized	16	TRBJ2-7	CASSAGTSGIMDEQYF	TGTGCCAGCAGCGCCGGGACTAGCGGGATCATGGACGAGCAGTACTTC
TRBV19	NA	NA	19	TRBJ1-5	CASSIDPKISGRAQQPQHF	TGTGCCAGTAGTATAGATCCCAAGATCTCGGGCAGGGCTCAACAGCCCCAGCATTTT
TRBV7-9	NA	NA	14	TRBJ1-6	CASSLDSNNSPLHF	TGTGCCAGCAGCTTGGACAGCAATAATTCACCCCTCCACTTT
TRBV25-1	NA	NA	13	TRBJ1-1	CASIKTEGTEAFF	TGTGCCAGCATAAAGACCGAGGGCACTGAAGCTTTCTTT
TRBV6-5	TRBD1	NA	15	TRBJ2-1	CASRRTGSVYNEQFF	TGTGCCAGCAGAAGGACAGGGTCCGTCTACAATGAGCAGTTCTTC
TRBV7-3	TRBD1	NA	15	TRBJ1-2	CASSNGQGVNYGYTF	TGTGCCAGCAGCAACGGACAGGGGGTTAACTATGGCTACACCTTC
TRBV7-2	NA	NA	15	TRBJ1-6	CASSLGGLTRSPLHF	TGTGCCAGCAGCTTAGGGGGACTAACGCGTTCACCCCTCCACTTT
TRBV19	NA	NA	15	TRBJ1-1	CASSSPRAITPEAFF	TGTGCCAGTAGTTCCCCGCGGGCTATCACCCCGGAAGCTTTCTTT
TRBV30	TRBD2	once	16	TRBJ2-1	CAWSELGIGRRNEQFF	TGTGCCTGGAGTGAATTAGGAATCGGGAGGAGGAATGAGCAGTTCTTC
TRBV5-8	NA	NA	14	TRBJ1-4	CASSLGGFGEKLFF	TGTGCCAGCAGCCTGGGGGGCTTCGGTGAAAAACTGTTTTTT
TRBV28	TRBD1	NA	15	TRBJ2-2	CASSLRTGRAGELFF	TGTGCCAGCAGTTTGAGGACAGGGCGGGCCGGGGAGCTGTTTTTT
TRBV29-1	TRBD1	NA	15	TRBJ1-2	CSGQVTGARDYGYTF	TGCAGCGGCCAAGTTACAGGGGCGCGCGACTATGGCTACACCTTC
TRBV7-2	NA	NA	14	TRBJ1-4	CASSLNTGGGKLFF	TGTGCCAGCAGCTTGAACACCGGTGGGGGGAAACTGTTTTTT
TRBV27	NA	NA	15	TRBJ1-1	CASRVTALLNTEAFF	TGTGCCAGCAGGGTAACAGCCCTTTTGAACACTGAAGCTTTCTTT
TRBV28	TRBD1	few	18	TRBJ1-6	CASSATGAPSSYNSPLHF	TGTGCCAGCAGCGCTACAGGGGCTCCGAGCTCCTATAATTCACCCCTCCACTTT
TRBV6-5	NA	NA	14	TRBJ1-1	CASRHIFLNTEAFF	TGTGCCAGCAGGCACATTTTTTTGAACACTGAAGCTTTCTTT
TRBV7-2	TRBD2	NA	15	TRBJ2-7	CASRHLGGSGDEQYF	TGTGCCAGCAGGCATCTCGGCGGGAGTGGCGACGAGCAGTACTTC
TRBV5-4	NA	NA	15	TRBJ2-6	CASRARESGANVLTF	TGTGCCAGCAGAGCGAGGGAATCTGGGGCCAACGTCCTGACTTTC
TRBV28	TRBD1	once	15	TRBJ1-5	CASSLLDRDSQPQHF	TGTGCCAGCAGTTTATTAGACAGGGACAGTCAGCCCCAGCATTTT
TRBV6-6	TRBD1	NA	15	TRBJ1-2	CASTSGTGVLFGYTF	TGTGCCAGCACCTCGGGGACAGGGGTGCTATTTGGCTACACCTTC
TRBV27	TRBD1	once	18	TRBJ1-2	CASSLSGTGGPFYYGYTF	TGTGCCAGCAGTTTATCTGGGACAGGCGGACCCTTTTACTATGGCTACACCTTC
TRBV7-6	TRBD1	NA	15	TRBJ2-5	CASSLDASQGGTQYF	TGTGCCAGCAGCTTAGATGCGTCACAGGGGGGGACCCAGTACTTC
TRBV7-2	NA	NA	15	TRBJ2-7	CASSLTGDGTSEQYF	TGTGCCAGCAGCTTGACAGGCGACGGTACGTCCGAGCAGTACTTC
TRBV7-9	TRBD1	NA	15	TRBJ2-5	CASSSPGQGQETQYF	TGTGCCAGCAGCTCACCGGGACAGGGACAAGAGACCCAGTACTTC